This TCR beta chain comes out of a study of OX40 agonist ivuxolimab in advanced cancers. Looking at the study overall: Ivuxolimab, an agonistic anti-OX40 (CD134) antibody, was given to patients. Patients in dose escalation had liver, melanoma, kidney or head and neck cancers. Participants, 75% to 90% male, averaged roughly 60 years of age, ranging from roughly 23 to 80.

Samples were taken at baseline and on day 1 of cycles 4 and 7. The protocol was immunoSEQ multiplex PCR, while the TCRdb copy is restricted to in-frame clones and leaves out a portion. The sample consists of tens of thousands of clones, roughly 90% of them appearing once. The CDR3 totals 13 residues. In germline, CDR1 is LNHDA, CDR2 SQIVND (reference sequence). Trimming removed 3 bases at V and 2 bases at J, with 7 bases between. The TCR originated in an adult with an advanced solid tumor such as melanoma, head and neck, liver or kidney cancer. Sequenced material: CD4+ or CD8+ T cells sorted from blood, taken in a trial of the OX40 agonist ivuxolimab. The chain employs TRBV19 and TRBJ1-1; the D is unclear. CDR3 DNA sequence: TGTGCCAGTAGTATCCAACAAAACACTGAAGCTTTCTTT. Its protein is CASSIQQNTEAFF.